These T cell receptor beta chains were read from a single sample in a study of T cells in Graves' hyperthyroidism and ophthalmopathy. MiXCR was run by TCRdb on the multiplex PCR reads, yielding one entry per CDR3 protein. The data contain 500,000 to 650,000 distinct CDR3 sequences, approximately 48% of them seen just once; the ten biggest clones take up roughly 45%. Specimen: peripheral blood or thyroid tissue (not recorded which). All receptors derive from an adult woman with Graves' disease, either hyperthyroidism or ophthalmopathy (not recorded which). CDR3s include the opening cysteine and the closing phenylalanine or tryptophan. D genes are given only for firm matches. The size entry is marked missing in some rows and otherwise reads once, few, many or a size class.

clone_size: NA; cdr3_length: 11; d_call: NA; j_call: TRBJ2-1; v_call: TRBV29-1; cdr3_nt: TGCAGTGAACGGGCCCGGAATGAGCAGTTCTTC; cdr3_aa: CSERARNEQFF
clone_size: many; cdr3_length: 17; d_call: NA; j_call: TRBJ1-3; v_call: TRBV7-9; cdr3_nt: TGTGCCAGCAGCTTAGTAGCTTGGGCAACTAGGGGAAACACCATATATTTT; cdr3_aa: CASSLVAWATRGNTIYF
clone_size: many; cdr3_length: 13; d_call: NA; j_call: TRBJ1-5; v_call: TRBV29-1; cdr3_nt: TGCAGCGTTGTGTCGTCTTATAATCAGCCCCAGCATTTT; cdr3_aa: CSVVSSYNQPQHF
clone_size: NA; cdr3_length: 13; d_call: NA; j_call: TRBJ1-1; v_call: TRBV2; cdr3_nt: TGTGCCACCCTGGCGGGGGCGCATACTGAAGCTTTCTTT; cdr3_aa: CATLAGAHTEAFF
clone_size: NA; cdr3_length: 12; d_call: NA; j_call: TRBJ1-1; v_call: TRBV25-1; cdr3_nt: TGTGCCAGCAGTGCTTATCACACTGAAGCTTTCTTT; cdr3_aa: CASSAYHTEAFF
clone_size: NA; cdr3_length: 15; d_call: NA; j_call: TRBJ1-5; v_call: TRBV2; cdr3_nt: TGTGCCAGCAGTGTCGGCAGGTATAGCAATCAGCCCCAGCATTTT; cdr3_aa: CASSVGRYSNQPQHF
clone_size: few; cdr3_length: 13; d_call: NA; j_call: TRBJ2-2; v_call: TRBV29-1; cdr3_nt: NA; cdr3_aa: CSVASGSRGEQFF
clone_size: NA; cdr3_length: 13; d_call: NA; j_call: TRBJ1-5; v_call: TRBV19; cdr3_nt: TGTGCCAGTACGGAGGGGCTGGCTCAGCCCCAGCATTTT; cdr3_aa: CASTEGLAQPQHF
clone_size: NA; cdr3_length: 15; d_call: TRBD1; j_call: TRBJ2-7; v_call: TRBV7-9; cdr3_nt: TGTGCCAGCAGCACATCTCCGGGACAGGACTACGAGCAGTACTTC; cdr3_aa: CASSTSPGQDYEQYF
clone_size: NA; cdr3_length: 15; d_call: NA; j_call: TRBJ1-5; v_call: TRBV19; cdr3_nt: TGTGCCAGTAGGGCAACCCTTAGGGACAATCAGCCCCAGCATTTT; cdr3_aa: CASRATLRDNQPQHF
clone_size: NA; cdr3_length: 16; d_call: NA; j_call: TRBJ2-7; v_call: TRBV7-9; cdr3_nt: TGTGCCAGCACCCCTACCAGCAGGCTATACTCCTACGAGCAGTACTTC; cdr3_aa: CASTPTSRLYSYEQYF
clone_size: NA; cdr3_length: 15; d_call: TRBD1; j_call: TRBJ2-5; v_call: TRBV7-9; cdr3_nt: TGCGCCAGCAGCAGACAGGGGGCGGGTGTGGAGACCCAGTACTTC; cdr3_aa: CASSRQGAGVETQYF
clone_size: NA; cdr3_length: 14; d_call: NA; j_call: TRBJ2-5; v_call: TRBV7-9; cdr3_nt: TGTGCCAGCAGCCCCCCTTCGGGTAAAGAGACCCAGTACTTC; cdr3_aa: CASSPPSGKETQYF
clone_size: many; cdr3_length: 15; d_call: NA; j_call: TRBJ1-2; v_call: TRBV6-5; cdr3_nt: TGTGCCAGCTTGCCCCACGTCCGGGGGGCTTATGGCTACACCTTC; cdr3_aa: CASLPHVRGAYGYTF
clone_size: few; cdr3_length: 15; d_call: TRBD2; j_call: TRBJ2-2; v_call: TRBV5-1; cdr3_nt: TGCGCCAGCAGCTTTCCGGGAGGCCCCAGCGGGGAGCTGTTTTTT; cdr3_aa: CASSFPGGPSGELFF
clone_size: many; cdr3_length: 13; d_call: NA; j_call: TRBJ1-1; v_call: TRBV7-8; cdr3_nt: TGTGCCAGCAGCTTAGGTCAGGGGTGGGAAGCTTTCTTT; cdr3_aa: CASSLGQGWEAFF
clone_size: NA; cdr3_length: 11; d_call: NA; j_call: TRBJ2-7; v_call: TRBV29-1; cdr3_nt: TGCAGCGTTGAGGGGAGATACGAGCAGTACTTC; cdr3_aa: CSVEGRYEQYF
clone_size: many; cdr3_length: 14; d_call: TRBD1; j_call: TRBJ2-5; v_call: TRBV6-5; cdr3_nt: TGTGCCAGCAGTTACTCGACCAGGGGGACGACCCAGTACTTC; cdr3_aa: CASSYSTRGTTQYF
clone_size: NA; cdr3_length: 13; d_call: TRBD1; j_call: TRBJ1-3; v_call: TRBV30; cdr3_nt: TGTGCCTGGACGGAGGGGGCTGGAAACGCCATATATTTT; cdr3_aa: CAWTEGAGNAIYF
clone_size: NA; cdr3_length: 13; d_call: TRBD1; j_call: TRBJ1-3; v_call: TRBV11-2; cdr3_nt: TGTGCCAGCAGCCGGGACAGGGTGAACACCATATATTTT; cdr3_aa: CASSRDRVNTIYF
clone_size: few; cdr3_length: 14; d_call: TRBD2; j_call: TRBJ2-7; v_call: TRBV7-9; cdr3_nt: TGTGCCAGCAGTCTCGGACTAGCGGGAGTTGAGCAGTACTTC; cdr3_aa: CASSLGLAGVEQYF
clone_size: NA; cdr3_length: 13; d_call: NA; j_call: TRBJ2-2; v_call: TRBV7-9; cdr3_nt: TGTGCCAGCACCAAAACGGGTACCGGGGAGCTGTTTTTT; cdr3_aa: CASTKTGTGELFF
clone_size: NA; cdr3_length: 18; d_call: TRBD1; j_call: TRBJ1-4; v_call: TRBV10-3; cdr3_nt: TGTGCCATCAGTCCGGGACAGGGGAGAAAAGTTCCTAATGAAAAACTGTTTTTT; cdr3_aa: CAISPGQGRKVPNEKLFF
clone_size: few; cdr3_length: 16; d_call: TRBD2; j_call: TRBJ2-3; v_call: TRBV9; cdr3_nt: TGTGCCAGCAGCTCTCGGACTAGTCAGGGAACAGATACGCAGTATTTT; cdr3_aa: CASSSRTSQGTDTQYF
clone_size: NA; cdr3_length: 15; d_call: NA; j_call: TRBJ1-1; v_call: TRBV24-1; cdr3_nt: TGTGCCACCAGTGCTAGTGGACAAACGGACACTGAAGCTTTCTTT; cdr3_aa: CATSASGQTDTEAFF
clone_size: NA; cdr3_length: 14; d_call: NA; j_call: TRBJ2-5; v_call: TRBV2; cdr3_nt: TGTGCCAGCAGTGAAGCGCATGACATGGGGACCCAGTACTTC; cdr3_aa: CASSEAHDMGTQYF
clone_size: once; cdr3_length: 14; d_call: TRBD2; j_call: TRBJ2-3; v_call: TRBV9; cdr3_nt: TGTGCCAGCAGCCGCGCGGGAGTAACAGATACGCAGTATTTT; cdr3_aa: CASSRAGVTDTQYF
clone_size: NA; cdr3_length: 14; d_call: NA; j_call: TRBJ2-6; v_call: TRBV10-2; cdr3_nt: TGCGCCAGCAGTGATGTGGGGGGGGCCAACGTCCTGACTTTC; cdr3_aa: CASSDVGGANVLTF
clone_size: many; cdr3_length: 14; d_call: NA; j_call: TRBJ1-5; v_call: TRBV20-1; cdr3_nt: TGCAGTGCGAGAAGTATAACACCGGGGAGGCCCCAGCATTTT; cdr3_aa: CSARSITPGRPQHF
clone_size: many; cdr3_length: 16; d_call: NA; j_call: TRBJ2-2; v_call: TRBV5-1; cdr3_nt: TGCGCCAGCAGCTTGTGGGCCGCCACGAACACCGGGGAGCTGTTTTTT; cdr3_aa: CASSLWAATNTGELFF
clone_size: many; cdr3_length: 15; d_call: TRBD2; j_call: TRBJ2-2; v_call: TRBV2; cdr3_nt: TGTGCCAGCGGGGGGGTGGCCTCGAACACCGGGGAGCTGTTTTTT; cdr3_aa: CASGGVASNTGELFF
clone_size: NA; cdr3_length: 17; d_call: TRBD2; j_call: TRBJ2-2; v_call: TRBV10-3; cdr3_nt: TGTGCCATCAGTTTTCAAATGGGTCTAGCGGGATCCGGGGAGCTGTTTTTT; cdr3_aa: CAISFQMGLAGSGELFF
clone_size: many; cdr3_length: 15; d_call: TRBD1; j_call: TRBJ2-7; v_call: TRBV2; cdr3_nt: TGTGCCAGCAGGGAACTTGGACAGGGAACCTACGAGCAGTACTTC; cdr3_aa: CASRELGQGTYEQYF
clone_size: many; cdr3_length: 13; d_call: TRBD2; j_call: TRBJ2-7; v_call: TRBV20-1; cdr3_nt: TGCAGTGTGGTTAGCGGGCACCCCTACGAGCAGTACTTC; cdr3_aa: CSVVSGHPYEQYF
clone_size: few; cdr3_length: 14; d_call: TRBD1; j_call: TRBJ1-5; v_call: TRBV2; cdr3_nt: TGTGCCAGCAGCCACGGGACAGTCGATCAGCCCCAGCATTTT; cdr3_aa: CASSHGTVDQPQHF
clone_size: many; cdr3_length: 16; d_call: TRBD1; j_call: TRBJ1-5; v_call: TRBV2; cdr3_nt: TGTGCCAGCAACGGGGCAGGGGGCTATAGCAATCAGCCCCAGCATTTT; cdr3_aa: CASNGAGGYSNQPQHF
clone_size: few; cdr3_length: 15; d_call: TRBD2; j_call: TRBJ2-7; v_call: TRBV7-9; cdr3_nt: TGTGCCAGCAGTGCTAGTCTCGGGAGGGGATACGAGCAGTACTTC; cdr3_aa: CASSASLGRGYEQYF
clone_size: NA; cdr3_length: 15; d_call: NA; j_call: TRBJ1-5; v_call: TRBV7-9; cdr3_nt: TGTGCCAGCAGCCTATGGACTAGCAATCAAGAGACCCAGCATTTT; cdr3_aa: CASSLWTSNQETQHF
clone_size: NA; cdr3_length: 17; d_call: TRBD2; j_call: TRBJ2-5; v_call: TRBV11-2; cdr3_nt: TGTGCCAGCAGCTTCAGACTAGCGGGGGGGCAACAAGAGACCCAGTACTTC; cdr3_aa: CASSFRLAGGQQETQYF
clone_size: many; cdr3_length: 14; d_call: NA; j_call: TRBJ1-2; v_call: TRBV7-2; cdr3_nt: TGTGCCAGCAGCAGGGGGGGGGAAGGAGGGAGCTACACCTTC; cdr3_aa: CASSRGGEGGSYTF
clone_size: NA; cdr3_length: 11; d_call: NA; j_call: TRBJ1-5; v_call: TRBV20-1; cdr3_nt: TGCAGTGCTAGCCGGGATCAGCCCCAGCATTTT; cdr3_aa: CSASRDQPQHF
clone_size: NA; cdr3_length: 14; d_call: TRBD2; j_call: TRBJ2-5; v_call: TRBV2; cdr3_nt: TGTGCCAGCATGAGGGCTAGCGGTACCGAGACCCAGTACTTC; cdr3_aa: CASMRASGTETQYF
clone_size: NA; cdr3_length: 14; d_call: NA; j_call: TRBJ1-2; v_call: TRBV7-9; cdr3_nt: TGTGCCAGCAGCTCCAGGGCAGGCTCCTATGGCTACACCTTC; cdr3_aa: CASSSRAGSYGYTF
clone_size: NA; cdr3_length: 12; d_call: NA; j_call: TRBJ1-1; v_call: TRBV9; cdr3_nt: TGTGCCAGCAGCGCGACTGGGAGGGTAGCTTTCTTT; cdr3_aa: CASSATGRVAFF
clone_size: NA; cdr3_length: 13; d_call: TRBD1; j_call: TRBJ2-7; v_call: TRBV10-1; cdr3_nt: TGCGCCAGCAGTGAGTCGCAGGGGGAACGGCAGTACTTC; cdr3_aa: CASSESQGERQYF
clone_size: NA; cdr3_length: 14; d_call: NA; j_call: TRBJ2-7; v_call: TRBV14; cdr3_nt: TGTGCCAGCAGCCAAGATCAGGGAGCCTACGAGCAGTACTTC; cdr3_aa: CASSQDQGAYEQYF
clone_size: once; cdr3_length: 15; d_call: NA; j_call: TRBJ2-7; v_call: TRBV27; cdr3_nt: TGTGCCAGCAGTTTAGGGGACCCAGGCGTCCACGAGCAGTACTTC; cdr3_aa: CASSLGDPGVHEQYF
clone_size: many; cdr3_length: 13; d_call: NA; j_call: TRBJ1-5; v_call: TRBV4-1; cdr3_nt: TGCGCCAGCAGCCAAGGGAACAATCAGCCCCAGCATTTT; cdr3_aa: CASSQGNNQPQHF
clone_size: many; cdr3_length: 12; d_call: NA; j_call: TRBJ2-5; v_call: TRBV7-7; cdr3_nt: TGTGCTAGCGGGGACAGCCAAGAGACCCAGTACTTC; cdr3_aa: CASGDSQETQYF
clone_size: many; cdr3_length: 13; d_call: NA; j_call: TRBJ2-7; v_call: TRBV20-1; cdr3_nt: TGCAGTGCCACTACACCAGTCTCCTACGAGCAGTACTTC; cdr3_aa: CSATTPVSYEQYF
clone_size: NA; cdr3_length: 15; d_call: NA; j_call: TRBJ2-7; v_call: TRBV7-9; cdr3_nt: TGTGCCAGCAGTGCTGGGGGGGGCCTCACCTACGAGCAGTACTTC; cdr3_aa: CASSAGGGLTYEQYF
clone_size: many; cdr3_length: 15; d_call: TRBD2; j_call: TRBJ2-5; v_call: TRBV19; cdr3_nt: TGTGCCAGTAGTATTGGGACTACGATAGGAGAGACCCAGTACTTC; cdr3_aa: CASSIGTTIGETQYF
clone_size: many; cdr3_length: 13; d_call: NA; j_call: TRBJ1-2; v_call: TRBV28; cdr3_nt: TGTGCCAGCAGTTTACCTCAGGGTCCTGGCTACACCTTC; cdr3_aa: CASSLPQGPGYTF
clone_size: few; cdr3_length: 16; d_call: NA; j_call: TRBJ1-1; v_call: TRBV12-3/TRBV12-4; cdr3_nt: TGTGCCAGCAGTTCAACTTTACCGGGACAACGGAGGACTGCTTTCTTT; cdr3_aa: CASSSTLPGQRRTAFF
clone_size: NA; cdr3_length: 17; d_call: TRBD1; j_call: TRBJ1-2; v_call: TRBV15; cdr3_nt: TGTGCCACCATTCAGGCTGGCAGGGGGCCCTCCGAGGATGGCTACACCTTC; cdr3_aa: CATIQAGRGPSEDGYTF